Shown below are 29 T cell receptor beta chains from a single sample sequenced in a study of blood T cells in healthy people across ages. A second about 6 to 11 cycle PCR used barcoded and J-beta primers. In TCRdb, the 5' RACE reads were re-called with MiXCR into one record per CDR3 protein. The sample lists roughly 1,500,000 distinct CDR3 sequences, 42% occurring once. What was sequenced was blood. Receptors were obtained from a woman between 18 and 29 years old in good health.

The CDR3 region has the DNA TGTGCCATCAGTGAGAGGGGGACTAGCTTGGATGAGCAGTTCTTC. Translating it yields CAISERGTSLDEQFF. The chain recombines TRBV10-3 with TRBJ2-1, with 9 positions matching TRBD2. V lost 2 bases and J lost 8; bases outside the gene matches: 7. The CDR3 spans 15 residues. Germline CDR1 ENHRY, CDR2 SYGVKD.

This clonotype was picked up one time. One end of the junction varies from germline; a read error may be responsible. The rearrangement joins TRBV6-1 to TRBJ2-1, with D perhaps TRBD1 (6 bases). This CDR3 has 13 residues. Germline V gene lookup returns CDR1 MNHNS and CDR2 SASEGT. The CDR3 loop reads CAGSEGLGASRFF. The CDR3, as DNA: TGTGCCGGCAGTGAGGGGTTGGGGGCAAGTAGGTTCTTC.

This clonotype has a single count. This sequence joins TRBV6-5 and TRBJ1-5; D is uncertain. The germline V gene encodes CDR1 MNHEY and CDR2 SVGAGI. This CDR3 comprises 15 residues. V lost 0 bases and J 3 bases, leaving 9 bases between the germline ends. The CDR3 is CASSYSTSANQPQHF. The CDR3, as DNA: TGTGCCAGCAGTTACTCGACCAGCGCCAATCAGCCCCAGCATTTT.

There are a few counts of this clonotype. This sequence joins TRBV7-7 and TRBJ2-5; 11 bases align to TRBD2. V lost 5 bases to trimming and J lost 7 bases; unmatched junction nucleotides: 12. Germline V gene lookup returns CDR1 SSHAT and CDR2 FNYEAQ (reference sequence). The CDR3 covers 16 residues. The CDR3 bases are TGTGCCAGCAGCCCTGGCAAGACTAGCGGGGTTCGGACCCAGTACTTC. Amino acid sequence: CASSPGKTSGVRTQYF.

This clonotype turned up a few times. The chain is built from TRBV4-1 and TRBJ2-3, with 11 bases matching TRBD2. The ends lost 2 bases at V and 1 base at J; junction bases unmatched: 8. Germline loops: CDR1 MGHRA, CDR2 YSYEKL. The CDR3 totals 18 residues. For the CDR3, the DNA is TGCGCCAGCAGCCAAAGCGGAATACTAGCGGGAGGCACAGATACGCAGTATTTT. The encoded protein is CASSQSGILAGGTDTQYF.

The gene calls are TRBV5-1 and TRBJ2-1; 7 bases align to TRBD2. From germline, CDR1 is SGHRS and CDR2 YFSETQ. The length of the CDR3 is 16 residues. The V and J ends lost 4 bases and 0 bases, in that order; junction bases with no gene match: 7. CDR3: CASSLLAGASYNEQFF. The CDR3 region has the DNA TGCGCCAGCAGCCTGCTCGCGGGAGCCTCCTACAATGAGCAGTTCTTC.

This sequence joins TRBV24-1 and TRBJ2-3; no definite D call. The CDR3 has 13 residues. Per the germline V gene, CDR1 is KGHDR and CDR2 is SFDVKD. The V end was cut by 4 bases, the J end by 3 bases, with 7 bases between. The CDR3 DNA is TGTGCCACCAGTGACGGTTTGACAGATACGCAGTATTTT. Translating gives CATSDGLTDTQYF.

The chain links TRBV6-5 to TRBJ1-5; D unresolved. The V gene lost 0 bases and the J gene lost 9 bases, with 15 bases spanning the gap. This CDR3 has 15 amino acids. Germline CDR1 reads MNHEY; CDR2 reads SVGAGI. CDR3 sequence (DNA): TGTGCCAGCAGTTACTCTAACGGGGATAACTGGCCCCAGCATTTT. Amino acid sequence: CASSYSNGDNWPQHF.

This clonotype has just a few counts. The rearrangement uses TRBV20-1 and TRBJ2-7; D perhaps matches TRBD1 (5 bases). The V and J ends lost 3 bases and 4 bases respectively, with 13 bases between them. The germline V gene has CDR1 DFQATT and CDR2 SNEGSKA (reference sequence). The CDR3 runs 13 residues. The CDR3 region has the DNA TGCAGTGCTAGCACCTCAGGGAAGTACGAGCAGTACTTC. Residues: CSASTSGKYEQYF.

The chain couples TRBV6-6 to TRBJ1-1; D gene ambiguous. V gave up 6 bases and J gave up 0 bases, with 5 bases separating them. CDR1 and CDR2 from the germline V gene are MNHNY and SVGAGI (reference sequence). CDR3 length equals 12 residues. The CDR3 bases are TGTGCCAGCAGACCGGTGAACACTGAAGCTTTCTTT. Protein: CASRPVNTEAFF.

V gene TRBV7-2 combines with J gene TRBJ2-1, with D possibly matching TRBD1 (5 bases). This CDR3 contains 14 residues. CDR1 and CDR2 from the germline V gene are SGHTA and FQGNSA. V gave up 2 bases and J gave up 5 bases, with 10 bases separating them. The CDR3 loop reads CASSLPQGNNEQFF. CDR3 in DNA: TGTGCCAGCAGCTTACCCCAGGGAAACAATGAGCAGTTCTTC.

In its sample, this clonotype was seen a few times. The V call is TRBV6-5, the J call TRBJ2-1; TRBD2 might be the D (6 bases). The J call could be wrong; TRBJ2-7 is a better fit for the DNA end. The CDR3 has 13 amino acids. In germline, CDR1 is MNHEY, CDR2 SVGAGI. The DNA for the CDR3 is TGTGCCAGCTCGCGGGGAACCTACAATGAGCAGTACTTC. Translation: CASSRGTYNEQYF.

The J gene is TRBJ1-1, the V gene TRBV20-1, with D perhaps TRBD1 (6 bases). The ends were cut back, 0 bases at V and 11 bases at J, with 22 bases in the middle. CDR1 is DFQATT, CDR2 SNEGSKA, per germline (reference sequence). This CDR3 has 15 amino acids. This chain's CDR3 is CSARDPGQTVMKAFF. The DNA for the CDR3 is TGCAGTGCTAGAGATCCAGGACAGACCGTGATGAAGGCTTTCTTT.

This clonotype was observed a handful of times. The chain recombines TRBV12-3 or TRBV12-4 with TRBJ1-1, with D unclear. CDR3 length equals 13 residues. V shed 5 bases and J shed 4 bases, with 11 bases lying between them. The CDR3 loop is CASSPPMGTEAFF. CDR3 nucleotide sequence: TGTGCCAGCAGTCCACCTATGGGCACTGAAGCTTTCTTT.

This clonotype was picked up a small number of times. CDR3 in amino acids: CAIQGAESPLHF. CDR3 sequence (DNA): TGTGCCATACAGGGGGCAGAATCACCCCTCCACTTT. This chain links TRBV6-2 or TRBV6-3 with TRBJ1-6; 9 bases align to TRBD1. V lost 10 bases, J lost 10 bases, and 5 bases stayed unmatched. CDR3 length equals 12 residues. Germline CDR1 reads MNHEY; CDR2 reads SVGEGT.

The CDR3 sequence is CASSPQSPGGWTDTQYF. The CDR3 region has the DNA TGTGCCAGCAGTCCCCAAAGCCCCGGCGGGTGGACAGATACGCAGTATTTT. The J gene is TRBJ2-3, the V gene TRBV27; D is perhaps TRBD2 (5 bases). V was cut by 5 bases and J by 3 bases, with 21 bases left in between. The CDR3 loop spans 17 amino acids. The germline CDR1 and CDR2 sequences are MNHEY and SMNVEV (reference sequence).

The J gene is TRBJ1-1, the V gene TRBV11-1; D is undetermined. The V end was cut by 4 bases, the J end by 1 base, with 13 bases between. The length of the CDR3 is 15 residues. Germline values: CDR1 SGHAT, CDR2 FQDESV (reference sequence). The CDR3 loop is CASSSSAASNTEAFF. CDR3 DNA: TGTGCCAGCAGCTCGAGCGCCGCGTCGAACACTGAAGCTTTCTTT.

Only one count was recorded for this clonotype. V gene TRBV2 combines with J gene TRBJ1-6; D is uncertain. Germline loops: CDR1 SNHLY, CDR2 FYNNEI. CDR3 length: 13 amino acids. Trimming left V 6 bases short and J 7 bases short, with 10 bases between. CDR3 amino acids: CASRGNSNSPLHF. The DNA of the CDR3 is TGTGCCAGCAGGGGGAATTCCAATTCACCCCTCCACTTT.

V is TRBV7-2 and J is TRBJ2-5, with 8 bases aligning to TRBD2. The length of the CDR3 is 15 residues. V dropped 5 bases and J dropped 2; count of bases not matched to a gene: 7. CDR1 and CDR2 (germline): SGHTA, FQGNSA. CDR3 sequence reads: CASSPAAGGQETQYF. The CDR3 DNA reads TGTGCCAGCAGCCCCGCGGCGGGGGGTCAAGAGACCCAGTACTTC.

The chain links TRBV20-1 to TRBJ2-7; D is possibly TRBD2 (7 bases). The CDR3 totals 14 residues. The ends were cut back, 6 bases at V and 1 base at J, with 16 bases in the middle. Germline V gene lookup returns CDR1 DFQATT and CDR2 SNEGSKA (reference sequence). The DNA of the CDR3 is TGCAGTGCACAGGGAGGGCTCGTATCCTACGAGCAGTACTTC. Amino acid sequence: CSAQGGLVSYEQYF.

The chain joins TRBV7-9 to TRBJ2-5, with D possibly matching TRBD2 (6 bases). Germline loops: CDR1 SEHNR, CDR2 FQNEAQ (reference sequence). V dropped 8 bases and J dropped 1 base, with 14 bases sitting between them. The CDR3 has 14 amino acids. In DNA form, the CDR3 reads TGTGCCAGCGAACTTGCGGGGATCCAAGAGACCCAGTACTTC. Protein sequence: CASELAGIQETQYF.

This sequence joins TRBV12-3 or TRBV12-4 and TRBJ2-1; tentatively, D is TRBD2 (6 bases). With 2 bases removed from V and 5 bases from J, the gap between germline ends came to 10 bases. CDR3 length: 14 amino acids. The CDR3 spells CASSLTSLNNEQFF. The CDR3 DNA is TGTGCCAGCAGTTTAACTAGCCTCAACAATGAGCAGTTCTTC.

This rearrangement joins TRBV7-8 to TRBJ2-1; TRBD1 or TRBD2 may be the D gene (5 bases each). The CDR3 totals 14 residues. Per the germline V gene, CDR1 is SGHVS and CDR2 is FQNEAQ. The V end lost 9 bases, the J end lost 7 bases, and 19 bases lay between the germline ends. This CDR3 reads CASVSGQAVNEQFF. DNA of the CDR3: TGTGCCAGTGTCTCGGGGCAGGCGGTTAATGAGCAGTTCTTC.

This clonotype was observed a few times. The chain uses TRBV12-3 or TRBV12-4 and TRBJ2-1, with 7 bases that match TRBD1. The CDR3 length is 11 residues. The J segment lost 12 bases and the V segment lost 1 base, leaving 0 bases of the junction unmatched. CDR3 sequence (DNA): TGTGCCAGCAGTTTAGGACAGGGGCAGTTCTTC. This codes for CASSLGQGQFF.

This clonotype was detected a few times. The J gene is TRBJ2-1, the V gene TRBV27; weak D call: TRBD2 (5 bases). The length of the CDR3 is 12 residues. V lost 8 bases to trimming and J lost 7 bases, with 12 bases between them. The germline gives CDR1 MNHEY, CDR2 SMNVEV (reference sequence). The CDR3 bases are TGTGCCAGCGGGGTAGCGAAGAATGAGCAGTTCTTC. It codes for CASGVAKNEQFF.

This chain uses TRBV9 with TRBJ2-1, with a tentative D call TRBD2 (6 bases). CDR1 is SGDLS and CDR2 is YYNGEE in the germline V gene. V lost 0 bases to trimming and J lost 6 bases, with 13 bases between them. This CDR3 is 15 amino acids long. The CDR3 coding sequence is TGTGCCAGCAGCGTAGGAGGAGGGACGACCAATGAGCAGTTCTTC. Its translation: CASSVGGGTTNEQFF.

The chain recombines TRBV27 with TRBJ2-4, with D unresolved. The tail of the sequence fits TRBJ2-7 better, so the J call may be wrong. The CDR3 sequence is 14 residues long. Germline CDR1 reads MNHEY; CDR2 reads SMNVEV (reference sequence). The CDR3 coding sequence is TGTGCCAGCAGTTCCCCCGAACCCATCTACGAGCAGTACTTC. Its translation: CASSSPEPIYEQYF.

This clonotype showed up just a few times. The chain couples TRBV2 to TRBJ2-7; TRBD1 might be the D (5 bases). CDR1 SNHLY and CDR2 FYNNEI come from the germline V gene. Trimming took off 8 bases at V and 3 bases at J, with 20 bases between the two ends. The CDR3 is 15 residues long. Here the CDR3 DNA reads TGTGCCAGCTCACCACCGAGAGACAGCTTCTACGAGCAGTACTTC. Translation: CASSPPRDSFYEQYF.

This clonotype was detected only once. The chain couples TRBV10-3 to TRBJ1-1; the match to TRBD1 covers 9 bases. V lost 6 bases, J lost 1 base, and 9 bases stayed unmatched. CDR3 length: 16 amino acids. The V gene's germline CDR1 is ENHRY and CDR2 SYGVKD. This chain's CDR3 is CAISQGQGRGNTEAFF. DNA of the CDR3: TGTGCCATCAGCCAGGGACAGGGAAGGGGGAACACTGAAGCTTTCTTT.